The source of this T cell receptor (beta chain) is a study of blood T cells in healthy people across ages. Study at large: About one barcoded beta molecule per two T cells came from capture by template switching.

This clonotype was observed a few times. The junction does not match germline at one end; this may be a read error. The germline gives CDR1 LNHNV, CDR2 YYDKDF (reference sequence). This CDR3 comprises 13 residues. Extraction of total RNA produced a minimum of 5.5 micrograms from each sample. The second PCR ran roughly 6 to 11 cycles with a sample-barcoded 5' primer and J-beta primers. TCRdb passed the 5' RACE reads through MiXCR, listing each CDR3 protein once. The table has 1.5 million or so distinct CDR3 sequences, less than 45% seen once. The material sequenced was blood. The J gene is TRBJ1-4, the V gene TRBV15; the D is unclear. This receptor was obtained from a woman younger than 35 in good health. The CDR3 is CATSRVGNEKLFF. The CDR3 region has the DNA TGTGCTACCAGCAGAGTAGGGAATGAAAAACTGTTTTTT.